This T cell receptor (beta chain) was recovered during a study of siplizumab effects on memory and regulatory T cells. Study observations and caveats: The alloreactive clones that mapped to unstimulated subsets made up only a minor fraction.

With regard to this clone: Its specificity is not known.

The repertoire was sequenced with immunoSEQ multiplex PCR; TCRdb's copy has only in-frame clones and lacks some. The repertoire has approximately 48,000 clones, over 90% of them found once; the top ten carry approximately 17%. Germline CDR1 WSHSY, CDR2 SAAADI. The CDR3 runs to 16 residues. The V gene end was trimmed by 5 bases and the J gene end by 4 bases; junction bases not matched to a gene: 8. V usage is TRBV10-2 and J usage is TRBJ2-1; 10 bases match TRBD2. The sequence was obtained from a human donor in good health. Sequenced: CD8+ T cells sorted from blood. CDR3 sequence reads: CASSPSGLAKYNEQFF. The CDR3 DNA follows: TGCGCCAGCAGTCCCTCGGGACTAGCGAAATACAATGAGCAGTTCTTC.